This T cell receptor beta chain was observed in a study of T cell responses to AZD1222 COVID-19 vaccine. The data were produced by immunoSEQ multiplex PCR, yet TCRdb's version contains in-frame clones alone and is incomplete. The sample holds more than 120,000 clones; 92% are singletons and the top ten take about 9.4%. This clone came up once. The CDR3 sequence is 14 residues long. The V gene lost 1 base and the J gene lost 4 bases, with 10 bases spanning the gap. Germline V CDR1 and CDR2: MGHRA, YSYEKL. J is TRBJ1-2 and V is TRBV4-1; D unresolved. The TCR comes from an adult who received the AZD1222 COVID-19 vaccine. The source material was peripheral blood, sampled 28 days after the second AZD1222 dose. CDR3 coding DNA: TGCGCCAGCAGCCAAGCCCTGTCGGGCTATGGCTACACCTTC. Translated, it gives CASSQALSGYGYTF.